One and the same sample provided the 9 T cell receptor beta chains below, sequenced in a study of CD8+CD57+ T cells in acquired aplastic anemia. CDR3 and TCR beta VDJ profiling relied on genomic DNA as the template. TCRdb redid the calling of the reads with MiXCR, one entry per CDR3 protein. The top ten hold under 5% of the sample, which has some 410,000 distinct CDR3 sequences, around 72% seen once. Source material: sorted CD4+, CD8+, or CD8+CD57+ T cells (not recorded which) from PBMCs. These receptors came from a human donor in good health, serving as a control.

The chain employs TRBV20-1 and TRBJ2-1; 10 bases align to TRBD2. The V gene's germline CDR1 is DFQATT and CDR2 SNEGSKA (reference sequence). The junction had 12 bases not matched to a gene; V was cut back by 6 bases and J by 13 bases. This CDR3 comprises 13 residues. In nucleotides, the CDR3 is TGCAGTGCGGTAGCGGGGGGTGTAAATCTTCAGTTCTTC. Protein: CSAVAGGVNLQFF.

Comments on this clonotype: The junction does not match germline at one end; this may be a read error. The chain uses TRBV5-1 and TRBJ1-2, with 9 positions matching TRBD1. Looked up from germline, CDR1 is SGHRS and CDR2 is YFSETQ. The CDR3 has 14 amino acids. The CDR3 sequence is CASSTGTGYGGYTF. The DNA of the CDR3 is TGTGCCAGCAGCACCGGGACAGGGTATGGTGGCTACACCTTC.

This rearrangement joins TRBV5-1 to TRBJ1-6; D might be TRBD1 (6 bases). Germline CDR1 SGHRS, CDR2 YFSETQ. The CDR3 runs 14 residues. Between the trimmed V and J ends, which lost 3 bases and 11 bases, there was a span of 15 bases. CDR3 sequence: CASSCGQRIPPLHF. CDR3 coding DNA: TGCGCCAGCAGCTGCGGACAGAGGATTCCACCCCTCCACTTT. The whole variable domain, remainder taken from reference TRBV5-1 and TRBJ1-6, is KAGVTQTPRYLIKTRGQQVTLSCSPISGHRSVSWYQQTPGQGLQFLFEYFSETQRNKGNFPGRFSGRQFSNSRSEMNVSTLELGDSALYLCASSCGQRIPPLHFGNGTRLTVT.

The chain joins TRBV5-4 to TRBJ2-3, with D unresolved. V was shortened by 2 bases and J by 2 bases, with 12 bases between the two germline ends. This CDR3 has 15 residues. CDR1 and CDR2 from the germline V gene are SGHNT and YYREEE (reference sequence). The CDR3 bases are TGTGCCAGCAGCTTTGCCTCAACGGTCACAGATACGCAGTATTTT. Amino acid sequence: CASSFASTVTDTQYF.

The rearrangement joins TRBV11-3 to TRBJ1-1; possible D gene TRBD1, 6 bases. Trimming left V 3 bases short and J 4 bases short, with 9 bases between. The germline V gene has CDR1 SGHNT and CDR2 YENEEA. The CDR3 has 13 amino acids. CDR3 residues: CASSLVGATEAFF. The CDR3 coding sequence is TGTGCCAGCAGCTTGGTGGGGGCCACTGAAGCTTTCTTT.

This clonotype was seen at least ten times. V is TRBV12-3 or TRBV12-4 and J is TRBJ1-1, with D hard to call. This CDR3 comprises 17 residues. Trimming stripped 3 bases from V and 0 bases from J, with 17 bases between. CDR3 coding DNA: TGTGCCAGCAGTTTTCCTGCCAGCAAGTCTATGAACACTGAAGCTTTCTTT. It specifies CASSFPASKSMNTEAFF.

The V and J genes are TRBV20-1 and TRBJ2-7, with D possibly matching TRBD2 (7 bases). CDR3 size: 13 residues. V was pared by 6 bases and J by 0 bases, with 12 bases between. Per germline, CDR1 DFQATT and CDR2 SNEGSKA (reference sequence). CDR3 residues: CSAWGGHSYEQYF. In DNA, the CDR3 is TGCAGTGCCTGGGGGGGGCACTCCTACGAGCAGTACTTC.

This chain links TRBV19 with TRBJ1-1; D uncertain. The CDR3 is 13 residues long. Trimming cost V 5 bases and J 6 bases, with 13 bases left between them. Germline assignment: CDR1 LNHDA and CDR2 SQIVND (reference sequence). The CDR3 protein is CASSVTLSPEAFF. DNA for the CDR3: TGTGCCAGTAGTGTGACTCTCTCTCCTGAAGCTTTCTTT.

In the case of this clonotype: An end of the junction does not agree with germline; a read error may underlie this. The chain links TRBV7-8 to TRBJ2-7; tentatively, D is TRBD2 (5 bases). CDR1 is SGHVS and CDR2 is FQNEAQ in the germline V gene. The CDR3 length is 13 residues. CDR3 in amino acids: CASSLQGTVAQDF. The CDR3 DNA sequence: TGTGCCAGCAGCTTACAAGGAACCGTAGCGCAGGACTTC. Full variable domain (missing parts from reference TRBV7-8 and TRBJ2-7): GAGVSQSPRYKVAKRGQDVALRCDPISGHVSLFWYQQALGQGPEFLTYFQNEAQLDKSGLPSDRFFAERPEGSVSTLKIQRTQQEDSAVYLCASSLQGTVAQDFGPGTRLTVT.